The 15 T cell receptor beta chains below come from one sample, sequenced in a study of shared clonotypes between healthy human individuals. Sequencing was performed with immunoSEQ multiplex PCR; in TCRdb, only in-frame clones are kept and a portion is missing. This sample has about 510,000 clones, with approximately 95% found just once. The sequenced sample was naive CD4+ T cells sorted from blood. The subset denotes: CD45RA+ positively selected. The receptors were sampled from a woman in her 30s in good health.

DNA for the CDR3: TGCGCCAGCCGTCGAGGGCCGGATGAAAAACTGTTTTTT. Amino acid sequence: CASRRGPDEKLFF. The chain is built from TRBV5-1 and TRBJ1-4; the D is unclear. This CDR3 has 13 amino acids. V dropped 7 bases and J dropped 6 bases, with 13 bases sitting between them. Germline V gene data show CDR1 as SGHRS and CDR2 as YFSETQ.

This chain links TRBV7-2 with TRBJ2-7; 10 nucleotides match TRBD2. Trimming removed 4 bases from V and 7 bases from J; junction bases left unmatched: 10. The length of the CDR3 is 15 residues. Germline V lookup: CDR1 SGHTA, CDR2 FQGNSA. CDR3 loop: CASSYGLAVRGEQYF. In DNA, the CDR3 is TGTGCCAGCAGCTACGGACTAGCGGTCAGGGGGGAGCAGTACTTC.

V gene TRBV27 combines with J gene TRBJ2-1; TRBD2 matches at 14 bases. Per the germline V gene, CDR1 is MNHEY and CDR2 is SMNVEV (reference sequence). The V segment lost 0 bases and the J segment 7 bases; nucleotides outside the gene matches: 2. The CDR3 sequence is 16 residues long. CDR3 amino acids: CASSLSGTSGSNEQFF. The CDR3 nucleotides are TGTGCCAGCAGTTTATCGGGGACTAGCGGGAGTAATGAGCAGTTCTTC.

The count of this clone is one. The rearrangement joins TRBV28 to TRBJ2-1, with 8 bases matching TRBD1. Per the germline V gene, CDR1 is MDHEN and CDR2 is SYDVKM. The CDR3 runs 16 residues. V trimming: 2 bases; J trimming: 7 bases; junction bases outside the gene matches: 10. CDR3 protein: CASSLRSARGQNEQFF. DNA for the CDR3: TGTGCCAGCAGTTTAAGGTCAGCCAGGGGGCAGAATGAGCAGTTCTTC.

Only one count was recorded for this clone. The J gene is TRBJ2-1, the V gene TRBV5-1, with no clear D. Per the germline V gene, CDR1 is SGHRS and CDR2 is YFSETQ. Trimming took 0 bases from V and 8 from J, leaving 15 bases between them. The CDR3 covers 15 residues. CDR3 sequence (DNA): TGCGCCAGCAGCTTGGGGAGATCAAAAATCGATGAGCAGTTCTTC. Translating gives CASSLGRSKIDEQFF.

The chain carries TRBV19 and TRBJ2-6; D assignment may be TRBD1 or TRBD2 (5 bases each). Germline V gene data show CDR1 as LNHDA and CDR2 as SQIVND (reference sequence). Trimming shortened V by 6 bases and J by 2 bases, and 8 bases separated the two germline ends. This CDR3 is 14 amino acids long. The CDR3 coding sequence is TGTGCCAGTAGGAGGGGCGCTGGGGCCAACGTCCTGACTTTC. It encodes CASRRGAGANVLTF.

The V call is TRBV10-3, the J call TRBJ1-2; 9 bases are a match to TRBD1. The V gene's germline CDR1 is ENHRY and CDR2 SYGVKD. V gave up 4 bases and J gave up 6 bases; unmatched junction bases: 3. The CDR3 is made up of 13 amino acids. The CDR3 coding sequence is TGTGCCATCAGTGGGACAGGGGCGGATGGCTACACCTTC. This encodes CAISGTGADGYTF.

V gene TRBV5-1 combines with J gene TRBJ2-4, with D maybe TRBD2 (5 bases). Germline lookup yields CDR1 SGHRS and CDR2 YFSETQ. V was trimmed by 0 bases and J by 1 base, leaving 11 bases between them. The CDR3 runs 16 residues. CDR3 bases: TGCGCCAGCAGCTTGGGGTACACGGGGGCCAAAAACATTCAGTACTTC. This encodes CASSLGYTGAKNIQYF.

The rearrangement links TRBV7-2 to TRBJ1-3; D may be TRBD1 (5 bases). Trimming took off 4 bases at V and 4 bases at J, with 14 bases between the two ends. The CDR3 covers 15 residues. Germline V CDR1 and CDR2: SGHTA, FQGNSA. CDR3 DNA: TGTGCCAGCAGCTCCTCAAGCAGGGCCGGAAACACCATATATTTT. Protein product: CASSSSSRAGNTIYF. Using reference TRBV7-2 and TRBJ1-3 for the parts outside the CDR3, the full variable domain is GAGVSQSPSNKVTEKGKDVELRCDPISGHTALYWYRQSLGQGLEFLIYFQGNSAPDKSGLPSDRFSAERTGGSVSTLTIQRTQQEDSAVYLCASSSSSRAGNTIYFGEGSWLTVV.

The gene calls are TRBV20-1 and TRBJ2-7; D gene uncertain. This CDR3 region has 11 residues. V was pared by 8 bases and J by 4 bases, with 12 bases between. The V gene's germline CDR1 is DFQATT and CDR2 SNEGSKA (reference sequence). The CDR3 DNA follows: TGCAGTCCTCGGCCAATTTACGAGCAGTACTTC. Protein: CSPRPIYEQYF.

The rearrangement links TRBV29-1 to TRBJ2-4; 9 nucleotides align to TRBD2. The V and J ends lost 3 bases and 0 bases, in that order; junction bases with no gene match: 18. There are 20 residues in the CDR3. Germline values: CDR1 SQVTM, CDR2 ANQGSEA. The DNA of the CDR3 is TGCAGCGTTGAGCGGCATGTCTGGCGGGAGGGCCTTCTAGCCAAAAACATTCAGTACTTC. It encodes CSVERHVWREGLLAKNIQYF. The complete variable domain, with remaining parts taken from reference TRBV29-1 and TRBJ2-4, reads SAVISQKPSRDICQRGTSLTIQCQVDSQVTMMFWYRQQPGQSLTLIATANQGSEATYESGFVIDKFPISRPNLTFSTLTVSNMSPEDSSIYLCSVERHVWREGLLAKNIQYFGAGTRLSVL.

The CDR3 bases are TGCGCCAGCAGCCAAGGTTGGGGAACGAACACCGGGGAGCTGTTTTTT. Protein: CASSQGWGTNTGELFF. V gene TRBV4-1 combines with J gene TRBJ2-2; D uncertain. The CDR3 contains 16 residues. V was pared by 1 base and J by 0 bases, with 9 bases between. Germline CDR1 and CDR2: MGHRA and YSYEKL.

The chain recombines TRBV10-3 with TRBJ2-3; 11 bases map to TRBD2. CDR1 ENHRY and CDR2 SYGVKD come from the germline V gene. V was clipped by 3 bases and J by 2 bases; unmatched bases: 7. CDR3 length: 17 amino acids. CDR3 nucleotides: TGTGCCATCAGTGATCCCCTAGCGGGAGGAAACACAGATACGCAGTATTTT. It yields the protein CAISDPLAGGNTDTQYF.

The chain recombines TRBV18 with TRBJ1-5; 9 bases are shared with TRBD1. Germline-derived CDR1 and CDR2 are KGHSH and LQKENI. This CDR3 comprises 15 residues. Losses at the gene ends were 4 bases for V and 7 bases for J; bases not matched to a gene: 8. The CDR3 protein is CASSRRDRVEQPQHF. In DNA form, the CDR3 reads TGTGCCAGCTCACGCCGGGACAGGGTTGAACAGCCCCAGCATTTT. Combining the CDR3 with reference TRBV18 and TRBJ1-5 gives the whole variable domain NAGVMQNPRHLVRRRGQEARLRCSPMKGHSHVYWYRQLPEEGLKFMVYLQKENIIDESGMPKERFSAEFPKEGPSILRIQQVVRGDSAAYFCASSRRDRVEQPQHFGDGTRLSIL.

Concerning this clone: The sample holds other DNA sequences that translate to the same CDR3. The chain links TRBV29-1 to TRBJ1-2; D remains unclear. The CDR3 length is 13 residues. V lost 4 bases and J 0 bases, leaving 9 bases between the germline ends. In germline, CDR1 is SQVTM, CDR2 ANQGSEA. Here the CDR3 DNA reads TGCAGCGTTGGGGCAGGAACTAACTATGGCTACACCTTC. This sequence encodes CSVGAGTNYGYTF.